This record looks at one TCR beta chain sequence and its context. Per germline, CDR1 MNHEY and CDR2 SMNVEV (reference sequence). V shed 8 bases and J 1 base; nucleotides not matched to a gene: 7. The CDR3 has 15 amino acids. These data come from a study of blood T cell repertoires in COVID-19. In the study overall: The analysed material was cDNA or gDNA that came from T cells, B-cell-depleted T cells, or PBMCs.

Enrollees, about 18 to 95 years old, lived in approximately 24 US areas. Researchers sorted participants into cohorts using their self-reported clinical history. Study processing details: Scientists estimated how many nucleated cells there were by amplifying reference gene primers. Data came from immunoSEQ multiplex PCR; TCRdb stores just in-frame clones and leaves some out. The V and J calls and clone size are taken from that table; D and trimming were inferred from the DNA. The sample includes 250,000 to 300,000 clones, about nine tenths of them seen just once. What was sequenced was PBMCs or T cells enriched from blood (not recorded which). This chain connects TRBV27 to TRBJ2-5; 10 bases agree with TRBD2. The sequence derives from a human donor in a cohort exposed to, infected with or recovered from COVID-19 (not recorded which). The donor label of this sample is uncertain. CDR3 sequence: CASGSGGAGQETQYF. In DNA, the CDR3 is TGTGCCAGCGGGAGCGGGGGGGCAGGCCAAGAGACCCAGTACTTC.